This T cell receptor (beta chain) came from a study of human T cells and chemical hapten exposure. With regard to this clonotype: Its matching antigen is unknown.

Regarding the study as a whole: Alopecia affecting every donor means their immune response may not match healthy people's. Expanded TCRs showed more large CDR3 clusters than pre-sensitization or healthy control sets.

The CDR3 is made up of 17 amino acids. V shed 6 bases, J shed 2 bases, and the junction held 13 bases outside the gene matches. CDR1 and CDR2 from the germline V gene are LNHDA and SQIVND (reference sequence). TCRdb analysed the RACE reads with MiXCR anew, one entry per CDR3 protein. The data contain some 79,000 distinct CDR3 sequences, more than 9% of them seen just once; the ten biggest clones take up approximately 4.7%. Time point specified: patch test 2, 6 weeks after DPC sensitization. Treatment in this sample: therapeutic diphenylcyclopropenone sensitization with weekly scalp DPC. The sample consisted of whole blood, taken in connection with sensitization to the hapten diphenylcyclopropenone (DPC). This chain uses TRBV19 with TRBJ1-5; TRBD1 matches at 7 bases. The sequence derives from a woman aged 45-59 years with alopecia areata. Some clones in this sample may be carry-over from other donors' samples. In DNA, the CDR3 is TGTGCCAGTAGCCCCCCGGGCAACAGGGGAGGCAATCAGCCCCAGCATTTT. Translation gives CASSPPGNRGGNQPQHF.